This T cell receptor (beta chain) came from a study of cytomegalovirus exposure and HLA in healthy donors. Sequenced by immunoSEQ multiplex PCR; TCRdb stores in-frame clones only, minus some. The sample has about 110,000 clones; 70% to 90% are singletons. Losses at the gene ends were 6 bases for V and 3 bases for J; bases not matched to a gene: 5. CDR3 length: 14 residues. The V gene's germline CDR1 is SEHNR and CDR2 FQNEAQ (reference sequence). The chain recombines TRBV7-9 with TRBJ1-5; 7 nucleotides match TRBD1. The material sequenced was PBMCs. The receptor's source is a woman younger than 30 in good health and CMV-seropositive. The CDR3 protein is CASSGDSDNQPQHF. In nucleotides, the CDR3 is TGTGCCAGCAGTGGGGACAGTGACAATCAGCCCCAGCATTTT.